This TCR beta chain is from a study of response to subunit inactivated influenza vaccine (dated by TCRdb to 2017 to 2018). Broadly, across the study: Deep quantitative T cell receptor repertoire profiling was used in the study to track responses to a trivalent subunit inactivated influenza vaccine.

The full study reports these points: The authors suggested that each seasonal influenza vaccination may recruit only a limited number of new T cells.

This clonotype was counted only a few times. Its antigen remains unidentified. The sample holds no much larger clone one base away, and base qualities are not on file. The CDR3 runs 14 residues from the cysteine to the phenylalanine. The kept DNA is CDR3 alone, 42 bases in frame from the first base. CDR1 and CDR2 (KGHDR, SFDVKD) derive from the germline V gene. Ends trimmed: V by 6 bases, J by 2 bases; bases unmatched to a gene: 1. Library creation used RT-PCR. This sample was sequenced with an Illumina HiSeq 2500. TCRdb reworked the public reads: Q25 trimming with fastp, MiXCR clone assembly, productive beta chains retained. Merged by CDR3 protein, the rows form single entries marked with the most common genes and DNA. For this sample there are a few hundred thousand distinct CDR3 sequences; around 22% appear just once. The biggest ten clones account for approximately 10% of the sample.

Recombination joined TRBV24-1 with TRBJ2-1, with 9 bases matching TRBD1. The TCR originated in a man aged 50 to 69 who received an inactivated influenza vaccine. Donor details come from another sample of the same person, matched by shared clones. The specimen was PBMCs from blood, collected approximately 22 months after vaccination. The base sequence is TGTGCCACCAGTACAGGGGGCCCCTACAATGAGCAGTTCTTC. This translates into CATSTGGPYNEQFF.